Shown below are 9 T cell receptor beta chains from a single sample sequenced in a study of T cell changes during pregnancy in multiple sclerosis. TCRdb keeps only in-frame clones here, not all; method: immunoSEQ multiplex PCR. The table shows about 24,000 clones, with 86% occurring only once. The sample was CD8+ T cells from peripheral blood mononuclear cells, taken in the first trimester of pregnancy. Source of these receptors: a female donor in good health, enrolled as a control in a pregnancy study.

This sequence joins TRBV7-9 and TRBJ2-5; possible D gene TRBD1, 5 bases. This CDR3 region has 13 residues. Germline CDR1 and CDR2: SEHNR and FQNEAQ (reference sequence). Trimming took off 11 bases at V and 2 bases at J, with 15 bases between the two ends. For the CDR3, the DNA is TGTGCCTCCTGGGGCCCTGAACAAGAGACCCAGTACTTC. This encodes CASWGPEQETQYF.

This clone was found a few times. V is TRBV11-2 and J is TRBJ2-7; no firm D call. V lost 1 base to trimming and J lost 3 bases, with 7 bases between them. Germline CDR1 reads SGHAT; CDR2 reads FQNNGV. The length of the CDR3 is 13 residues. The CDR3 is CASSLVGGYEQYF. Written as DNA, the CDR3 is TGTGCCAGCAGCTTAGTCGGTGGCTACGAGCAGTACTTC.

This chain joins TRBV9 and TRBJ1-1, with 7 bases matching TRBD1. J lost 3 bases, V lost 5 bases, and 4 bases had no gene match. The germline V gene encodes CDR1 SGDLS and CDR2 YYNGEE. This CDR3 comprises 13 residues. In DNA form, the CDR3 reads TGTGCCAGCAGGCAAGGGACAGACACTGAAGCTTTCTTT. Its protein is CASRQGTDTEAFF.

V usage is TRBV28 and J usage is TRBJ2-7; 11 bases fit TRBD1. This CDR3 region has 15 residues. From germline, CDR1 is MDHEN and CDR2 SYDVKM. Germline trimming cut 3 bases from V and 3 bases from J; bases unmatched to any gene: 4. In DNA, the CDR3 is TGTGCCAGCAGTTTGGGGGACAGGGGGATCTACGAGCAGTACTTC. This gives the protein CASSLGDRGIYEQYF.

This rearrangement joins TRBV29-1 to TRBJ1-1, with 7 nucleotides matching TRBD1. The CDR3 is made up of 13 amino acids. The germline gives CDR1 SQVTM, CDR2 ANQGSEA. Trimming took 4 bases from V and 1 from J; bases not matched to a gene: 3. Here the CDR3 reads CSVGTGRNTEAFF. The CDR3 DNA follows: TGCAGCGTTGGGACAGGACGGAACACTGAAGCTTTCTTT.

The V call is TRBV4-2, the J call TRBJ2-7; 10 nucleotides line up with TRBD1. The CDR3 is 16 amino acids. V trimming: 1 base; J trimming: 3 bases; junction bases outside the gene matches: 6. CDR1 and CDR2 (germline): LGHNA, YNFKEQ. The CDR3 reads CASSQGPGQGGYEQYF. The CDR3 coding sequence is TGTGCCAGCAGCCAAGGCCCTGGACAGGGGGGCTACGAGCAGTACTTC.

The gene calls are TRBV11-2 and TRBJ2-1; 7 nucleotides line up with TRBD1. This CDR3 is 14 amino acids long. Germline V gene lookup returns CDR1 SGHAT and CDR2 FQNNGV. V lost 4 bases to trimming and J lost 15 bases; unmatched junction nucleotides: 15. Here the CDR3 reads CASSSTRTGPRGFF. The CDR3 bases are TGTGCCAGCAGCTCCACGAGGACAGGCCCGAGGGGGTTCTTC.

This clone turned up a few times. The V call is TRBV6-6, the J call TRBJ2-1; 7 nucleotides line up with TRBD2. CDR1 MNHNY and CDR2 SVGAGI come from the germline V gene (reference sequence). The J segment lost 0 bases and the V segment lost 6 bases, leaving 8 bases of the junction unmatched. The CDR3 runs to 16 residues. The CDR3 reads CASSPSGASSYNEQFF. The CDR3 DNA reads as TGTGCCAGCAGCCCCAGCGGGGCGAGCTCCTACAATGAGCAGTTCTTC.

The chain uses TRBV5-4 and TRBJ2-7; 7 nucleotides match TRBD2. The CDR3 is 14 amino acids. V shed 2 bases, J shed 7 bases, and the junction held 9 bases outside the gene matches. Germline loops: CDR1 SGHNT, CDR2 YYREEE (reference sequence). This chain's CDR3 is CASSFGLAEVEQYF. The CDR3 coding sequence is TGTGCCAGCAGCTTTGGGCTAGCGGAAGTGGAGCAGTACTTC.